The 18 T cell receptor beta chains listed next were all sequenced from one sample in a study of cytomegalovirus exposure and HLA in healthy donors. Use of 60 Vbeta and 13 Jbeta primers characterized the PCR. Measured with immunoSEQ multiplex PCR; TCRdb has only the in-frame clones, and not every one. This sample's table has more than 50,000 clones. Sequencing input: PBMCs. The receptors come from a man younger than 35 in good health and CMV-seropositive.

The V gene is TRBV30, the J gene TRBJ2-7; tentatively, D is TRBD2 (6 bases). The germline CDR1 and CDR2 sequences are GTSNPN and SVGIG (reference sequence). Trimming cost V 0 bases and J 3 bases, with 12 bases left between them. CDR3 length equals 14 residues. The CDR3 protein is CAWSVSQGGYEQYF. DNA of the CDR3: TGTGCCTGGAGTGTTTCCCAGGGAGGCTACGAGCAGTACTTC. The complete variable domain, with remaining parts taken from reference TRBV30 and TRBJ2-7, reads SQTIHQWPATLVQPVGSPLSLECTVEGTSNPNLYWYRQAAGRGLQLLFYSVGIGQISSEVPQNLSASRPQDRQFILSSKKLLLSDSGFYLCAWSVSQGGYEQYFGPGTRLTVT.

The chain employs TRBV14 and TRBJ2-1, with TRBD1 identical over 9 bases. CDR3 length equals 15 residues. From germline, CDR1 is SGHDN and CDR2 FVKESK. Trimming cost V 3 bases and J 3 bases; bases outside gene matches: 3. The DNA for the CDR3 is TGTGCCAGCAGCCAGGACAGGGGCGGCTACAATGAGCAGTTCTTC. Its protein product is CASSQDRGGYNEQFF. Combining the CDR3 with reference TRBV14 and TRBJ2-1 gives the whole variable domain EAGVTQFPSHSVIEKGQTVTLRCDPISGHDNLYWYRRVMGKEIKFLLHFVKESKQDESGMPNNRFLAERTGGTYSTLKVQPAELEDSGVYFCASSQDRGGYNEQFFGPGTRLTVL.

The chain recombines TRBV9 with TRBJ1-6; the match to TRBD1 covers 11 bases. The germline CDR1 and CDR2 sequences are SGDLS and YYNGEE. The ends lost 4 bases at V and 8 bases at J; junction bases unmatched: 2. The CDR3 extends over 14 amino acids. The CDR3 region has the DNA TGTGCCAGCAGCTTGGGACAGGGGGATTCACCCCTCCACTTT. The encoded protein is CASSLGQGDSPLHF.

The J gene is TRBJ1-2, the V gene TRBV6-6, with TRBD1 identical over 8 bases. Germline trimming cut 7 bases from V and 4 bases from J; bases unmatched to any gene: 11. The CDR3 contains 15 residues. The germline CDR1 and CDR2 sequences are MNHNY and SVGAGI (reference sequence). The CDR3 sequence is CASTRTGREGYGYTF. The CDR3 DNA reads TGTGCCAGCACCAGGACAGGGAGAGAGGGCTATGGCTACACCTTC.

The rearrangement uses TRBV2 and TRBJ1-4, with TRBD1 matching 10 bases. Germline values: CDR1 SNHLY, CDR2 FYNNEI. The J segment lost 7 bases and the V segment lost 5 bases, leaving 1 base of the junction unmatched. CDR3 size: 13 residues. CDR3 residues: CASSRDRGEKLFF. The CDR3 DNA is TGTGCCAGCAGTCGGGACAGGGGTGAAAAACTGTTTTTT.

The rearrangement joins TRBV15 to TRBJ2-2; D gene ambiguous. This CDR3 is 14 amino acids long. Trimming removed 8 bases from V and 2 bases from J, with 12 bases in between. Germline values: CDR1 LNHNV, CDR2 YYDKDF (reference sequence). The CDR3 DNA reads TGTGCCACCGGGCACCGTCCCAACACCGGGGAGCTGTTTTTT. This translates into CATGHRPNTGELFF.

The V and J genes are TRBV7-9 and TRBJ2-3, with D uncertain. Germline V gives CDR1 SEHNR, CDR2 FQNEAQ (reference sequence). V was cut by 4 bases and J by 0 bases, with 14 bases left in between. The CDR3 length is 16 residues. CDR3 bases: TGTGCCAGCAGCTCTTTGGTAGCCGACAGCACAGATACGCAGTATTTT. Encoded protein: CASSSLVADSTDTQYF.

The J gene is TRBJ2-7, the V gene TRBV29-1, with no clear D. Germline CDR1 reads SQVTM; CDR2 reads ANQGSEA. The length of the CDR3 is 12 residues. The V and J ends lost 3 bases and 4 bases respectively, with 10 bases between them. The CDR3 is CSVELGSYEQYF. The CDR3 DNA reads TGCAGCGTTGAGCTAGGTTCGTACGAGCAGTACTTC.

The chain employs TRBV28 and TRBJ2-3; weak D call: TRBD1 (5 bases). Germline assignment: CDR1 MDHEN and CDR2 SYDVKM. This CDR3 has 13 amino acids. Between the trimmed V and J ends, which lost 6 bases and 4 bases, there was a span of 11 bases. CDR3 coding DNA: TGTGCCAGCAGGGGGCTAGGGTCAGATACGCAGTATTTT. It yields the protein CASRGLGSDTQYF.

The CDR3 loop is CASNAGEETQYF. The CDR3, as DNA: TGTGCCAGCAATGCGGGGGAAGAGACCCAGTACTTC. The chain uses TRBV21-1 and TRBJ2-5; TRBD2, the table's D call, lacks a check against the DNA. TRBV21-1 is listed as a pseudogene. The CDR3 length is 12 residues.

The V call is TRBV30, the J call TRBJ2-1; 9 bases match TRBD2. After removal of 4 bases from V and 8 bases from J, the junction contained 15 bases not matched to a gene. The length of the CDR3 is 16 residues. The germline gives CDR1 GTSNPN, CDR2 SVGIG (reference sequence). CDR3 region: CAWKLKVPSGTHEQFF. The CDR3 bases are TGTGCCTGGAAACTAAAGGTGCCTAGCGGGACCCATGAGCAGTTCTTC. The full variable domain, with the rest looked up from reference TRBV30 and TRBJ2-1, is SQTIHQWPATLVQPVGSPLSLECTVEGTSNPNLYWYRQAAGRGLQLLFYSVGIGQISSEVPQNLSASRPQDRQFILSSKKLLLSDSGFYLCAWKLKVPSGTHEQFFGPGTRLTVL.

CDR3 protein: CASIQGRGGANVLTF. The CDR3, as DNA: TGTGCCAGCATCCAAGGAAGGGGGGGGGCCAACGTCCTGACTTTC. V gene TRBV11-3 combines with J gene TRBJ2-6; TRBD1 might be the D (6 bases). This CDR3 is 15 amino acids long. Trimming took 7 bases from V and 4 from J, leaving 14 bases between them. Germline loops: CDR1 SGHNT, CDR2 YENEEA.

The rearrangement uses TRBV5-1 and TRBJ2-7; 10 nucleotides align to TRBD1. V shed 4 bases and J 2 bases; nucleotides not matched to a gene: 0. Germline assignment: CDR1 SGHRS and CDR2 YFSETQ. CDR3 length: 13 residues. This chain's CDR3 is CASSGTGAYEQYF. The CDR3 coding sequence is TGCGCCAGCAGCGGGACAGGGGCCTACGAGCAGTACTTC.

The chain is built from TRBV28 and TRBJ2-7; TRBD2 might be the D (6 bases). The CDR3 runs 16 residues. The V and J ends lost 4 bases and 2 bases respectively, with 18 bases between them. CDR1 MDHEN and CDR2 SYDVKM come from the germline V gene. DNA for the CDR3: TGTGCCAGCAGTTGGGGGAGGCCAACCTATGCCTACGAGCAGTACTTC. Its translation: CASSWGRPTYAYEQYF.

The chain is built from TRBV6-5 and TRBJ1-6; tentatively, D is TRBD1 (5 bases). Germline CDR1 MNHEY, CDR2 SVGAGI. This CDR3 has 16 amino acids. Trimming cost V 0 bases and J 7 bases, with 13 bases left between them. The CDR3 DNA reads TGTGCCAGCAGTTACTCTTGGGGGGGTAACAATTCACCCCTCCACTTT. Protein product: CASSYSWGGNNSPLHF.

The rearrangement uses TRBV6-1 and TRBJ2-5, with D perhaps TRBD1 (6 bases). The end of the DNA fits TRBJ2-7 better, so the J call may be wrong. The CDR3 consists of 15 residues. Germline CDR1 MNHNS, CDR2 SASEGT. DNA for the CDR3: TGTGCCAGCAGTGAGGGACACACGCCGCCGGACGAGCAGTACTTC. Its protein product is CASSEGHTPPDEQYF.

As for this clone: Its ends do not fully match the called genes, so a read error is possible. The gene calls are TRBV7-7 and TRBJ2-2, with D possibly matching TRBD1 (6 bases). CDR1 SSHAT and CDR2 FNYEAQ come from the germline V gene (reference sequence). The CDR3 covers 17 residues. The CDR3 loop reads CASSLGHTGKVAGELFF. CDR3 in DNA: TGTGCTAGCAGCTTAGGTCATACAGGGAAGGTCGCCGGGGAGCTGTTTTTT.

CDR3 bases: TGTGCCAGCAGCAAGATCGACAGGGGCACGATTAATGAGCAGTTCTTC. This gives the protein CASSKIDRGTINEQFF. The chain carries TRBV7-8 and TRBJ2-1, with 8 positions matching TRBD1. The CDR3 covers 16 residues. V lost 5 bases and J lost 7; bases outside the gene matches: 13. CDR1 is SGHVS and CDR2 is FQNEAQ in the germline V gene. The full variable domain, with the rest looked up from reference TRBV7-8 and TRBJ2-1, is GAGVSQSPRYKVAKRGQDVALRCDPISGHVSLFWYQQALGQGPEFLTYFQNEAQLDKSGLPSDRFFAERPEGSVSTLKIQRTQQEDSAVYLCASSKIDRGTINEQFFGPGTRLTVL.